What follows are 21 T cell receptor beta chains derived from one specimen sequenced in a study of shared clonotypes between healthy human individuals. Generated by immunoSEQ multiplex PCR, the TCRdb table keeps only in-frame clones and is missing some. The table lists about 1 million clones, roughly 80% of them singletons. Sequencing used memory CD4+ T cells sorted from blood. Noted subset: CD45RA-negative fraction. These receptors came from a man aged 18 to 29 in good health.

V is TRBV5-1 and J is TRBJ2-1; 16 bases are shared with TRBD2. Germline CDR1 and CDR2: SGHRS and YFSETQ. With 1 base clipped from V and 7 bases from J, the junction kept 5 bases outside the gene matches. The CDR3 extends over 17 amino acids. For the CDR3, the DNA is TGCGCCAGCAGCTTGCCGGGACTAGCGGGGGGGCCGAATGAGCAGTTCTTC. Protein product: CASSLPGLAGGPNEQFF.

This chain links TRBV9 with TRBJ1-1; no firm D call. Germline assignment: CDR1 SGDLS and CDR2 YYNGEE. Between the trimmed V and J ends, which lost 0 bases and 10 bases, there was a span of 16 bases. CDR3 length: 14 amino acids. The CDR3 bases are TGTGCCAGCAGCGTAGAGACGGCAGGTGGTAGAGCTTTCTTT. As protein: CASSVETAGGRAFF.

The rearrangement joins TRBV11-2 to TRBJ1-2; TRBD1 matches at 9 bases. The CDR3 is made up of 17 amino acids. V lost 5 bases to trimming and J lost 1 base; unmatched junction nucleotides: 11. Per germline, CDR1 SGHAT and CDR2 FQNNGV. The CDR3 spells CASSTQGRTGDNYGYTF. The DNA for the CDR3 is TGTGCCAGCAGCACTCAGGGCAGGACAGGGGATAACTATGGCTACACCTTC.

The rearrangement uses TRBV9 and TRBJ1-1; D is ambiguous. Deletions cut 4 bases from V and 1 base from J, with 8 bases between. The CDR3 runs to 13 residues. Germline assignment: CDR1 SGDLS and CDR2 YYNGEE. The CDR3 region is CASSPPGNTEAFF. CDR3 bases: TGTGCCAGCAGCCCCCCGGGGAACACTGAAGCTTTCTTT.

CDR3 sequence (DNA): TGTGCCAGTATCGGTCTTCCGGGACAGGGGGTAAGCAATCAGCCCCAGCATTTT. Translation gives CASIGLPGQGVSNQPQHF. The chain recombines TRBV19 with TRBJ1-5; TRBD1 aligns across 11 bases. The CDR3 has 18 residues. The germline gives CDR1 LNHDA, CDR2 SQIVND (reference sequence). Germline trimming cut 7 bases from V and 1 base from J; bases unmatched to any gene: 12.

The V and J genes are TRBV5-4 and TRBJ1-1, with a possible D match to TRBD1 (6 bases). Germline V gene data show CDR1 as SGHNT and CDR2 as YYREEE (reference sequence). This CDR3 is built from 15 residues. V gave up 3 bases and J gave up 3 bases, with 15 bases separating them. The CDR3 is CASSYKTGMDTEAFF. In nucleotides, the CDR3 is TGTGCCAGCAGCTATAAAACAGGGATGGACACTGAAGCTTTCTTT. The whole variable domain, remainder taken from reference TRBV5-4 and TRBJ1-1, is ETGVTQSPTHLIKTRGQQVTLRCSSQSGHNTVSWYQQALGQGPQFIFQYYREEENGRGNFPPRFSGLQFPNYSSELNVNALELDDSALYLCASSYKTGMDTEAFFGQGTRLTVV.

This clone has just a few counts. The chain joins TRBV2 to TRBJ2-6, with D unresolved. The CDR3 totals 15 residues. Trimming took off 3 bases at V and 1 base at J, with 7 bases between the two ends. Germline values: CDR1 SNHLY, CDR2 FYNNEI. In DNA, the CDR3 is TGTGCCAGCAGTGAGGAGATTTCTGGGGCCAACGTCCTGACTTTC. It yields the protein CASSEEISGANVLTF. The full variable domain, completed using reference TRBV2 and TRBJ2-6, is EPEVTQTPSHQVTQMGQEVILRCVPISNHLYFYWYRQILGQKVEFLVSFYNNEISEKSEIFDDQFSVERPDGSNFTLKIRSTKLEDSAMYFCASSEEISGANVLTFGAGSRLTVL.

This clone was counted between two and nine times. The V and J genes are TRBV28 and TRBJ1-1; D remains ambiguous. The CDR3 consists of 13 residues. V shed 3 bases and J shed 3 bases, with 8 bases lying between them. Germline V gene lookup returns CDR1 MDHEN and CDR2 SYDVKM. CDR3 loop: CASSLKGYTEAFF. The CDR3 bases are TGTGCCAGCAGTTTGAAGGGTTACACTGAAGCTTTCTTT.

This clone was counted a few times. This chain uses TRBV6-5 with TRBJ2-5; the D gene is possibly TRBD2 (5 bases). V shed 7 bases and J shed 6 bases, with 9 bases lying between them. Germline V lookup: CDR1 MNHEY, CDR2 SVGAGI. This CDR3 is 11 amino acids long. The CDR3 nucleotides are TGTGCCAGCACAACGGGGAAGACCCAGTACTTC. Translation gives CASTTGKTQYF.

The chain carries TRBV27 and TRBJ2-7, with a possible D match to TRBD2 (5 bases). Germline assignment: CDR1 MNHEY and CDR2 SMNVEV (reference sequence). The CDR3 contains 13 residues. V shed 6 bases and J shed 7 bases, with 16 bases lying between them. CDR3 region: CASRVLSEREQYF. The CDR3 coding sequence is TGTGCCAGCAGAGTTCTGAGTGAGCGGGAGCAGTACTTC.

The chain couples TRBV6-6 to TRBJ1-5, with D possibly TRBD1 on 5 matching bases. V gave up 6 bases and J gave up 3 bases, with 12 bases separating them. The CDR3 sequence is 14 residues long. The germline gives CDR1 MNHNY, CDR2 SVGAGI (reference sequence). DNA for the CDR3: TGTGCCAGCAGCCCTCAGGGTACCAATCAGCCCCAGCATTTT. It encodes CASSPQGTNQPQHF.

The V call is TRBV7-8, the J call TRBJ1-2; D gene ambiguous. Between the trimmed V and J ends, which lost 0 bases and 2 bases, there was a span of 7 bases. The CDR3 loop spans 14 amino acids. CDR1 is SGHVS and CDR2 is FQNEAQ in the germline V gene. CDR3 in amino acids: CASSLAHGNYGYTF. The CDR3 DNA follows: TGTGCCAGCAGCTTAGCCCACGGAAACTATGGCTACACCTTC.

In its sample, this clone was seen once. The chain is built from TRBV5-6 and TRBJ2-1, with a tentative D call TRBD2 (5 bases). Germline V lookup: CDR1 SGHDT, CDR2 YYEEEE. V was shortened by 4 bases and J by 13 bases, with 18 bases between the two germline ends. The CDR3 spans 13 residues. The CDR3 spells CASSLASGLQQFF. CDR3 in DNA: TGTGCCAGCAGCCTGGCCTCAGGACTTCAACAGTTCTTC.

V usage is TRBV28 and J usage is TRBJ1-5, with D unresolved. This CDR3 is 15 amino acids long. Looked up from germline, CDR1 is MDHEN and CDR2 is SYDVKM. Trimming took 7 bases from V and 11 from J, leaving 24 bases between them. CDR3 sequence (DNA): TGTGCCAGCACCTCTCCCGGGCCTATAACCTCGTCCCAGCATTTT. Translating gives CASTSPGPITSSQHF.

The V and J genes are TRBV6-1 and TRBJ2-7, with D perhaps TRBD2 (6 bases). The CDR3 totals 14 residues. In germline, CDR1 is MNHNS, CDR2 SASEGT. Trimming stripped 6 bases from V and 1 base from J, with 13 bases between. The CDR3 bases are TGTGCCAGCAGAACTCTAGCGACTTCCTACGAGCAGTACTTC. Translation: CASRTLATSYEQYF.

This rearrangement joins TRBV5-6 to TRBJ2-1, with D possibly being TRBD1 or TRBD2 (5 bases each). This CDR3 spans 15 amino acids. Germline V gene lookup returns CDR1 SGHDT and CDR2 YYEEEE. Trimming removed 4 bases at V and 1 base at J, with 12 bases between. CDR3 bases: TGTGCCAGCAGCAACTGGGGGAGTTCCTACAATGAGCAGTTCTTC. This codes for CASSNWGSSYNEQFF.

The V call is TRBV30, the J call TRBJ2-3; D possibly corresponds to TRBD2 (5 bases). Trimming took 5 bases from V and 2 from J, leaving 11 bases between them. The CDR3 loop spans 13 amino acids. Germline loops: CDR1 GTSNPN, CDR2 SVGIG (reference sequence). CDR3 sequence: CAWGSRDTDTQYF. The CDR3, as DNA: TGTGCCTGGGGTAGTCGGGACACAGATACGCAGTATTTT.

This clone showed up just a few times. V and J are TRBV28 and TRBJ2-6, with D hard to call. There are 14 residues in the CDR3. Trimming removed 4 bases at V and 4 bases at J, with 8 bases between. Germline V gives CDR1 MDHEN, CDR2 SYDVKM. The CDR3 DNA is TGTGCCAGCAGTTCTAGGGAAGGGGCCAACGTCCTGACTTTC. It yields the protein CASSSREGANVLTF.

This clone has just one count. The genes are TRBV19 and TRBJ2-6; D is possibly TRBD1 (5 bases). The V and J ends lost 6 bases and 4 bases respectively, with 13 bases between them. The CDR3 totals 15 residues. CDR1 LNHDA and CDR2 SQIVND come from the germline V gene (reference sequence). As DNA, the CDR3 is TGTGCCAGTAGACCAGACAGTGGAGGGGCCAACGTCCTGACTTTC. It translates to CASRPDSGGANVLTF.

The chain joins TRBV30 to TRBJ1-6; D is possibly TRBD1 (5 bases). CDR1 is GTSNPN, CDR2 SVGIG, per germline (reference sequence). Trimming took 3 bases from V and 1 from J, leaving 16 bases between them. The CDR3 runs 17 residues. In DNA, the CDR3 is TGTGCCTGGAGCATCCTTGGGGGGGGATCCTATAATTCACCCCTCCACTTT. Encoded protein: CAWSILGGGSYNSPLHF.

This clone was picked up a small number of times. The chain has TRBV7-2 and TRBJ2-1; 7 nucleotides agree with TRBD1. This CDR3 is 15 amino acids long. Trimming took 2 bases from V and 6 from J; bases not matched to a gene: 7. Germline CDR1 reads SGHTA; CDR2 reads FQGNSA. CDR3 sequence: CASSLRSKGANEQFF. The CDR3 DNA reads TGTGCCAGCAGCTTAAGAAGCAAGGGGGCCAATGAGCAGTTCTTC.